This TCR beta chain originates from a study of shared clonotypes between healthy human individuals. Study details: CD4 naive and CD4 memory each took three plates per donor, while CD8 naive took two and CD8 memory one.

In the authors' workflow: Junction-only immunoSEQ data arrived without quality scores, meaning filtering differed. Here immunoSEQ multiplex PCR was the method, and the copy in TCRdb shows in-frame clones only, minus some. That table is the source of V, J and clone size, and D and trimming were worked out from the DNA. The profile covers around 700,000 clones, with 55% to 75% appearing a single time and 1.8% taken by the ten largest. Germline V gene sequence: CDR1 SEHNR, CDR2 FQNEAQ (reference sequence). V dropped 4 bases and J dropped 1 base, with 7 bases sitting between them. This CDR3 is 13 amino acids long. This clone has just a few counts.

Specimen: memory CD4+ T cells sorted from blood. The sample's subset: CD45RA-negative fraction. The chain combines TRBV7-9 with TRBJ2-5; D gene uncertain. This clonotype was sampled from a woman aged 30 to 39 in good health. CDR3 sequence (DNA): TGTGCCAGCAGCTCCTCAGGCCAAGAGACCCAGTACTTC. Protein: CASSSSGQETQYF.